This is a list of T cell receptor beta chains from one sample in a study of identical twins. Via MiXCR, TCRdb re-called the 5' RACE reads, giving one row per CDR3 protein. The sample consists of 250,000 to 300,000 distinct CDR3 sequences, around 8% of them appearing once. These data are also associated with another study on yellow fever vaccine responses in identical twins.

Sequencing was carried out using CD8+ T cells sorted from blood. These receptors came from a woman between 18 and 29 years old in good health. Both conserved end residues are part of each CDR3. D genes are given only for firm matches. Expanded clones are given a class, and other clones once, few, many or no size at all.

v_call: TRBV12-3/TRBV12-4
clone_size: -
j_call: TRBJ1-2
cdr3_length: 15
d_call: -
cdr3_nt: TGTGCCAGCAGTTCAGCTTTGATGGATTTGTATGGCTACACCTTC
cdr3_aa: CASSSALMDLYGYTF

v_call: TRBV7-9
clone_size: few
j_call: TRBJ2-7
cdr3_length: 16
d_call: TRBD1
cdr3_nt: TGTGCCAGCAGCTACGAAACCGGGACAGGCATCTACGAGCAGTACTTC
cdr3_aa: CASSYETGTGIYEQYF

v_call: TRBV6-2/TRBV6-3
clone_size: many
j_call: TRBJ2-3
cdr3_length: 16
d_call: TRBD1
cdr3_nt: TGTGCCAGCAGTTACCCGACAGGGGTGGGCACAGATACGCAGTATTTT
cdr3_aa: CASSYPTGVGTDTQYF

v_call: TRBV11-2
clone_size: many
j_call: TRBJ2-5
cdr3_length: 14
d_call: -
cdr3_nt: TGTGCCAGCAGCCCCACAGGGTTGGGTAAGACCCAGTACTTC
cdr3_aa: CASSPTGLGKTQYF

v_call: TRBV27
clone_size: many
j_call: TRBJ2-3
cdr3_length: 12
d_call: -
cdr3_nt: TGTGCCAGCAGTTATGGTCTCGATACGCAGTATTTT
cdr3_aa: CASSYGLDTQYF

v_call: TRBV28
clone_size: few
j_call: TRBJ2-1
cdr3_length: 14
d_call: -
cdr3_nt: TGTGCCAGCAGTTTTCAGCCAGGCCACAATGAGCAGTTCTTC
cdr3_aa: CASSFQPGHNEQFF

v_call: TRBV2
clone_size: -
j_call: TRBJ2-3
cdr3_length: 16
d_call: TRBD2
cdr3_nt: TGTGCCAGCAAACTTGGACTAGCGGGAGGCGGGGATACGCAGTATTTT
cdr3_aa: CASKLGLAGGGDTQYF

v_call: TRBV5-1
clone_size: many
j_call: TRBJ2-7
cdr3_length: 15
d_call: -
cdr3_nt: TGCGCCAGCGCCGAGCAGGGCATCGATTCCTACGAGCAGTACTTC
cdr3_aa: CASAEQGIDSYEQYF

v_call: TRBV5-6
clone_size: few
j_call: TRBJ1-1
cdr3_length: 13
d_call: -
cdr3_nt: TGTGCCAGCAGCTCGGCCGGGGGCACTGAAGCTTTCTTT
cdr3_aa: CASSSAGGTEAFF

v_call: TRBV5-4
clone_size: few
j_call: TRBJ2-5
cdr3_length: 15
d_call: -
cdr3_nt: TGTGCCAGCAGCTTGGTTGGGTCAGGGAAAGAGACCCAGTACTTC
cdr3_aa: CASSLVGSGKETQYF

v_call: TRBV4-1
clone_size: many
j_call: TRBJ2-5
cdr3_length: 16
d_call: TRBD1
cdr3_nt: TGCGCCAGCAGCCAAGTCTGGGACAGGGAGCAAGAGACCCAGTACTTC
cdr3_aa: CASSQVWDREQETQYF

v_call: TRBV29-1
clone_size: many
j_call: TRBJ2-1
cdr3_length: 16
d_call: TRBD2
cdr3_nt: TGCAGCGTTGAGGATGTACTAGCGGGAGACTACAATGAGCAGTTCTTC
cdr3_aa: CSVEDVLAGDYNEQFF

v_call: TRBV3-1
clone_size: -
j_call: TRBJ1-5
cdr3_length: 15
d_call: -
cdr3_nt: TGTGCCAGCAGCCAAGATTGGGGGAGTGATCAGCCCCAGCATTTT
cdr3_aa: CASSQDWGSDQPQHF

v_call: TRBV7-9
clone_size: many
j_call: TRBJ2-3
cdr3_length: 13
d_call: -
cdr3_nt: TGTGCCAGCAGCTTTGAGAACCAGGATACGCAGTATTTT
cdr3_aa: CASSFENQDTQYF

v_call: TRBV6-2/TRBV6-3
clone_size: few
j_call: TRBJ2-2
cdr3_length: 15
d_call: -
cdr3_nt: TGTGCCAGCAGTTACACCCAGAGCGCAAGCGGGGAGCTGTTTTTT
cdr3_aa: CASSYTQSASGELFF

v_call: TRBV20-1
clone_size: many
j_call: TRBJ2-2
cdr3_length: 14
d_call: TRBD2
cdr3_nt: TGCAGTGCTACTAGCGGGTGGAACACCGGGGAGCTGTTTTTT
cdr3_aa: CSATSGWNTGELFF

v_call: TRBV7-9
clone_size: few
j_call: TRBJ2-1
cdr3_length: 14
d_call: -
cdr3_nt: TGTGCCAGCATCCACACAACTAGTTACAATGAGCAGTTCTTC
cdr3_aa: CASIHTTSYNEQFF

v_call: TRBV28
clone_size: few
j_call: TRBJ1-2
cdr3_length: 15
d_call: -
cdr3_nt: TGTGCCAGCAGTTACAACCTAGGACAGAACTATGGCTACACCTTC
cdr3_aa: CASSYNLGQNYGYTF

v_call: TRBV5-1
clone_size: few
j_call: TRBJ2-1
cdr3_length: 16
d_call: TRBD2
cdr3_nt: TGCGCCAGCAGCTTGTTTGGGACTAGCGAATACAATGAGCAGTTCTTC
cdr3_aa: CASSLFGTSEYNEQFF

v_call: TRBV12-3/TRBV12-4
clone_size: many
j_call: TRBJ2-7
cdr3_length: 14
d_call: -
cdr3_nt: TGTGCCAGCAGTTCCTCCCTGGGGTCCTACGAGCAGTACTTC
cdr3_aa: CASSSSLGSYEQYF

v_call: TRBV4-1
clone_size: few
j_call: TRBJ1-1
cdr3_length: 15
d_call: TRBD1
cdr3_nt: TGCGCCAGCAGCCAAGCAGGGGGGAAAACCACTGAAGCTTTCTTT
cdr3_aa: CASSQAGGKTTEAFF

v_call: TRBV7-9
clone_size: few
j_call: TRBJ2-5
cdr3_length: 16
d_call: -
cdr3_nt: TGTGCCAGCACTTCGGGGGATCCAGGACCGGGGTTGACCCAGTACTTC
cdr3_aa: CASTSGDPGPGLTQYF

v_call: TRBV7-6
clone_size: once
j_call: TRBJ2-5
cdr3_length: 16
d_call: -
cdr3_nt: TGTGCCAGCAGCTCAAGACAAGGCGCCGGCGGAGAGACCCAGTACTTC
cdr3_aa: CASSSRQGAGGETQYF

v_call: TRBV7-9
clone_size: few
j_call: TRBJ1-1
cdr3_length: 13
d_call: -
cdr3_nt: TGTGCCAGCAGCCCCGACGGAGCCCATGAAGCTTTCTTT
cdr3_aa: CASSPDGAHEAFF

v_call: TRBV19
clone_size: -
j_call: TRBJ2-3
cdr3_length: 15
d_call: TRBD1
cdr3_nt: TGTGCCAGTAGTATAGGACAGGGCCACACAGATACGCAGTATTTT
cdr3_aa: CASSIGQGHTDTQYF

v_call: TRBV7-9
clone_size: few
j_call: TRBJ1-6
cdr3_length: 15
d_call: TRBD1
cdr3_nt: TGTGCCAGCAGCTACTTGGACAGGGGGCAGTCACCCCTCCACTTT
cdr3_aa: CASSYLDRGQSPLHF

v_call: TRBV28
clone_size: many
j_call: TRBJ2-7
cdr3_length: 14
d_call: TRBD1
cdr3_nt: TGTGCCAGCAGTGTGGGGGACAGGGCCTACGAGCAGTACTTC
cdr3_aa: CASSVGDRAYEQYF

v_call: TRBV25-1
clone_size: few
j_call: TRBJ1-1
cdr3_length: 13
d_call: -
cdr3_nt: TGTGCCAGCAGTGAATATTCAGGGACTGAAGCTTTCTTT
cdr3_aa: CASSEYSGTEAFF

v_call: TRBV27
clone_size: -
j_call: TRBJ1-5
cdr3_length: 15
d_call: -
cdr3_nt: TGTGCCAGCAGTTTAGGGGTGGGGATAAATCAGCCCCAGCATTTT
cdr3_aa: CASSLGVGINQPQHF

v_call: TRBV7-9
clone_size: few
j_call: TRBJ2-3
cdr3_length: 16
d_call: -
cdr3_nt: TGTGCCAGCAGCTTGGGAGGGGGGCCTAGCACAGATACGCAGTATTTT
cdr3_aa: CASSLGGGPSTDTQYF

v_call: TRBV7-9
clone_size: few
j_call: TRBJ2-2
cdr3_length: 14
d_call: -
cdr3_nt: TGTGCCAGCAGCTCGGGACTCAACACCGGGGAGCTGTTTTTT
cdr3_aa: CASSSGLNTGELFF

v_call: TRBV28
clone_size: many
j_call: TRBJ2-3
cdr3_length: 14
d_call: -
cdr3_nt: TGTGCCAGCCGAGGGACTCGTTACACAGATACGCAGTATTTT
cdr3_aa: CASRGTRYTDTQYF

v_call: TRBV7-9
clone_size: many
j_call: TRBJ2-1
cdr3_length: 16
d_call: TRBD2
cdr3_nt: TGTGCCAGCAGCTCTAGCGGGACGGCCTCCTACAATGAGCAGTTCTTC
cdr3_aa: CASSSSGTASYNEQFF

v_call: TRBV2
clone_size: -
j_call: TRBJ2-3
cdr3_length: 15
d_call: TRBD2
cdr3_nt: TGTGCCAGCAGGAGGGGCGGGGGGGCCACAGATACGCAGTATTTT
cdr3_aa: CASRRGGGATDTQYF

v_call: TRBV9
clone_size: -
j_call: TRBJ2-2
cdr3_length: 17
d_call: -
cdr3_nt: TGTGCCAGCAGCGCCGGACAGCAAGGGTTGAACACCGGGGAGCTGTTTTTT
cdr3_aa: CASSAGQQGLNTGELFF

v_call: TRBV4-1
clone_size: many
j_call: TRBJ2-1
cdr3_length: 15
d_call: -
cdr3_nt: TGCGCCAGCACCCCGAGGGGGGCCAGTGATAATGAGCAGTTCTTC
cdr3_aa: CASTPRGASDNEQFF

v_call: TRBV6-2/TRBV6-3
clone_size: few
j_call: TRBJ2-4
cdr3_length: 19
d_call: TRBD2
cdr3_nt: TGTGCCAGCAGTCAAACCGGGACTAGCGGACATCCAGCCAAAAACATTCAGTACTTC
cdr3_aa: CASSQTGTSGHPAKNIQYF

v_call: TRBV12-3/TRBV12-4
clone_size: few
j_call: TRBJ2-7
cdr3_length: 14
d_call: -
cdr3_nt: TGTGCCAGCAGTTTTCTGGGAACGGACTACGAGCAGTACTTC
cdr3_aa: CASSFLGTDYEQYF

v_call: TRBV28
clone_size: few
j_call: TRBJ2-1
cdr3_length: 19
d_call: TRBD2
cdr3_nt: TGTGCCAGCAGTTTAAAGGGTACGGCGGGAGATGGCACCTACAATGAGCAGTTCTTC
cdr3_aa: CASSLKGTAGDGTYNEQFF

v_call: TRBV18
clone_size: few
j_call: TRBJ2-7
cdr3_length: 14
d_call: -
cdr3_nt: TGTGCCAGCTCACCCCTCGATCAGACGGGCGAGCAGTACTTC
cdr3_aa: CASSPLDQTGEQYF

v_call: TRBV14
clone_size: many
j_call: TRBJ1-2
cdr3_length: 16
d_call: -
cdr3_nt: TGTGCCAGCAGTCTCAGGGGCACAGCCGATAACTATGGCTACACCTTC
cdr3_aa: CASSLRGTADNYGYTF

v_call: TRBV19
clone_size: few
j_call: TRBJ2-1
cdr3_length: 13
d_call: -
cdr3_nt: TGTGCCAGTAGGACGACGGTTTACAATGAGCAGTTCTTC
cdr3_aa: CASRTTVYNEQFF

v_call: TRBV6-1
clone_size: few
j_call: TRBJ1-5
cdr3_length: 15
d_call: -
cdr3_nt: TGTGCCAGCAGTGACAACAGGGTAGTATATCAGCCCCAGCATTTT
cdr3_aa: CASSDNRVVYQPQHF

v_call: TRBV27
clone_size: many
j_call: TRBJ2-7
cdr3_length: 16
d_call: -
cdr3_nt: TGTGCCAGCAGCCCCCCCTCATCGAGCGTTACCTACGAGCAGTACTTC
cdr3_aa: CASSPPSSSVTYEQYF

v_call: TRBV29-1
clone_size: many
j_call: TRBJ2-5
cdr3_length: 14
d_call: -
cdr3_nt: TGCAGCGTTGAACTCCGGGACCAGCAAGAGACCCAGTACTTC
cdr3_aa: CSVELRDQQETQYF

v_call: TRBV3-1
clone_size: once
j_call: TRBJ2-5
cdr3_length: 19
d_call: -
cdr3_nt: TGTGCCAGCAGCCAACCTCTTTGGACTATCGGGGGGACCAGGGGGACCCAGTACTTC
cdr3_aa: CASSQPLWTIGGTRGTQYF

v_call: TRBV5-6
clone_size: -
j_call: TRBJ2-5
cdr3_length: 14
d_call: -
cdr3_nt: TGTGCCAGCAGCTTGTGGGGGTATGGCGAGACCCAGTACTTC
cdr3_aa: CASSLWGYGETQYF

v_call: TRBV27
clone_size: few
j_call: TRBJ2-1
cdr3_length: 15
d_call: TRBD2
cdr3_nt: TGTGCCAGCAGTTCAGTTCGGGAGGCCTACAATGAGCAGTTCTTC
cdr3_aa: CASSSVREAYNEQFF

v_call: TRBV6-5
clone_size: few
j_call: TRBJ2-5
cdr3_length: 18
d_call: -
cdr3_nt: TGTGCCAGCAGTTACTCGATGGCAGCCATGCTGGGTGAAGAGACCCAGTACTTC
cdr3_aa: CASSYSMAAMLGEETQYF

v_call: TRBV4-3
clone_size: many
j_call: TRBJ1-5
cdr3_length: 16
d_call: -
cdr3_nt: TGCGCCAGCAGCCAAGGACACGGACAGCGCAATCAGCCCCAGCATTTT
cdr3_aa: CASSQGHGQRNQPQHF